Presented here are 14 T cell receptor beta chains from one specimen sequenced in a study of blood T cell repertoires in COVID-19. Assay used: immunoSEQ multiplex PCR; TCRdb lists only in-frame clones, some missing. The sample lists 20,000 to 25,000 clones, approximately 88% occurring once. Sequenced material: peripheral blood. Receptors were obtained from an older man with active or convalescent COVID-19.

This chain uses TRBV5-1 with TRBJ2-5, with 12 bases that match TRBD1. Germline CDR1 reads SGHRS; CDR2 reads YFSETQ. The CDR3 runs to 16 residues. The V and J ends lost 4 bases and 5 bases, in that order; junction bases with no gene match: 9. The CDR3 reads CASSLGTGGFGETQYF. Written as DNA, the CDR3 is TGCGCCAGCAGCCTCGGGACAGGGGGCTTTGGGGAGACCCAGTACTTC.

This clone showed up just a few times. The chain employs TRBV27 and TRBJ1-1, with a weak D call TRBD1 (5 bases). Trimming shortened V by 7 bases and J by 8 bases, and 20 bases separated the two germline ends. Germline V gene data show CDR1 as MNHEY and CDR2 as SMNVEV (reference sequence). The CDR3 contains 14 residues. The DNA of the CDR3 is TGTGCCAGCACACCTATCGGGGGACCTTTCGAAGCTTTCTTT. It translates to CASTPIGGPFEAFF.

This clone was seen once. As DNA, the CDR3 is TGTGCCAGCAGCGTCACGGGGGGTCTCTCCTACAATGAGCAGTTCTTC. This encodes CASSVTGGLSYNEQFF. This sequence joins TRBV5-4 and TRBJ2-1, with 7 positions matching TRBD2. V dropped 4 bases and J dropped 0; count of bases not matched to a gene: 7. Per the germline V gene, CDR1 is SGHNT and CDR2 is YYREEE (reference sequence). This CDR3 is built from 16 residues.

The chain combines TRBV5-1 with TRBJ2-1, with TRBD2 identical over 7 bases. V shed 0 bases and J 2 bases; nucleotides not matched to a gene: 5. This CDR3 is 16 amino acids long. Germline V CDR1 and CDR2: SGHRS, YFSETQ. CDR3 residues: CASSLVAGVTYNEQFF. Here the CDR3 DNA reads TGCGCCAGCAGCTTGGTGGCGGGAGTAACCTACAATGAGCAGTTCTTC.

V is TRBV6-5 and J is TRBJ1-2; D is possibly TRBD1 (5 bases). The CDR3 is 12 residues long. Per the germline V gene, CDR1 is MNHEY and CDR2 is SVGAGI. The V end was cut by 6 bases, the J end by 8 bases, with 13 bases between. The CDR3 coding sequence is TGTGCCAGCAGGGAGGAGGGGCGAGGCTACACCTTC. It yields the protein CASREEGRGYTF.

The CDR3 sequence is CASSNRGLREQYF. The CDR3 nucleotides are TGTGCCAGTAGTAACAGGGGGCTCCGCGAGCAGTACTTC. The V and J genes are TRBV19 and TRBJ2-7, with 9 bases that match TRBD1. The germline V gene has CDR1 LNHDA and CDR2 SQIVND (reference sequence). V dropped 4 bases and J dropped 6; count of bases not matched to a gene: 4. The CDR3 is 13 amino acids. Full variable domain (missing parts from reference TRBV19 and TRBJ2-7): DGGITQSPKYLFRKEGQNVTLSCEQNLNHDAMYWYRQDPGQGLRLIYYSQIVNDFQKGDIAEGYSVSREKKESFPLTVTSAQKNPTAFYLCASSNRGLREQYFGPGTRLTVT.

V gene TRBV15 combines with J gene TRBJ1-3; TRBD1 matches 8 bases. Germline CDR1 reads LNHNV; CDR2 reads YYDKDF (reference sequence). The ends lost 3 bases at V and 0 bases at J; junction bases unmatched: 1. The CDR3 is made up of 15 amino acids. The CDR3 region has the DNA TGTGCCACCAGCAGGGACAGGGTCTCTGGAAACACCATATATTTT. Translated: CATSRDRVSGNTIYF.

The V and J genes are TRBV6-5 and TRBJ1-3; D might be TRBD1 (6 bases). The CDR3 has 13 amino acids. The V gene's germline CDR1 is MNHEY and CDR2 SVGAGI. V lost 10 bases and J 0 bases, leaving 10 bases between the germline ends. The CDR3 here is CATLDSSGNTIYF. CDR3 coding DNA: TGTGCCACCTTGGACAGCTCTGGAAACACCATATATTTT.

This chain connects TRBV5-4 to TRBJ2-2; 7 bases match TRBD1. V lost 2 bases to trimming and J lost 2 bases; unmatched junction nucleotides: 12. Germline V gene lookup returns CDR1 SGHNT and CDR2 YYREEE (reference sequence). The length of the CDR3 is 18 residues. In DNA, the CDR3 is TGTGCCAGCAGCTTAGGGGGCCAGGCGGTCCTCAACACCGGGGAGCTGTTTTTT. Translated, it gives CASSLGGQAVLNTGELFF. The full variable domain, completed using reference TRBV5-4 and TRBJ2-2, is ETGVTQSPTHLIKTRGQQVTLRCSSQSGHNTVSWYQQALGQGPQFIFQYYREEENGRGNFPPRFSGLQFPNYSSELNVNALELDDSALYLCASSLGGQAVLNTGELFFGEGSRLTVL.

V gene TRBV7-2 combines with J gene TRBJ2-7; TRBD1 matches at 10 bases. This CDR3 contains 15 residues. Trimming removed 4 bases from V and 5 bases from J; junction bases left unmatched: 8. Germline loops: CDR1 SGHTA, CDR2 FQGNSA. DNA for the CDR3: TGTGCCAGCAGCTCCGGTGGGACAGGGGTAAACGAGCAGTACTTC. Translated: CASSSGGTGVNEQYF. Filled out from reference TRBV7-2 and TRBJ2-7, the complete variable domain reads GAGVSQSPSNKVTEKGKDVELRCDPISGHTALYWYRQSLGQGLEFLIYFQGNSAPDKSGLPSDRFSAERTGGSVSTLTIQRTQQEDSAVYLCASSSGGTGVNEQYFGPGTRLTVT.

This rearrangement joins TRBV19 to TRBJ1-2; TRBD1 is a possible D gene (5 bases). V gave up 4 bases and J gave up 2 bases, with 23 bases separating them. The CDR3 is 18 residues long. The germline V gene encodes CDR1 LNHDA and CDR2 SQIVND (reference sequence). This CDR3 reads CASSTATRGGAGNYGYTF. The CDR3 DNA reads TGTGCCAGTAGTACCGCAACCCGTGGCGGGGCCGGGAACTATGGCTACACCTTC. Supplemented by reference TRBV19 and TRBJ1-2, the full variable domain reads DGGITQSPKYLFRKEGQNVTLSCEQNLNHDAMYWYRQDPGQGLRLIYYSQIVNDFQKGDIAEGYSVSREKKESFPLTVTSAQKNPTAFYLCASSTATRGGAGNYGYTFGSGTRLTVV.

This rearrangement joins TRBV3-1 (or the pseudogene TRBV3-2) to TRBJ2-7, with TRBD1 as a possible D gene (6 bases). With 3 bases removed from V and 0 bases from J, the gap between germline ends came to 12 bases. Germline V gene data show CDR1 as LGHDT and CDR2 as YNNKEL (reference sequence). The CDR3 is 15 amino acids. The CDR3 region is CASSHGTMSSYEQYF. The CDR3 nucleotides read TGTGCCAGCAGCCACGGGACAATGAGCTCCTACGAGCAGTACTTC.

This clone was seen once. CDR3 DNA sequence: TGTGCCAGCAGTGAACCGGGACAGGGAGACAATCAGCCCCAGCATTTT. Translated, it gives CASSEPGQGDNQPQHF. The chain uses TRBV6-1 and TRBJ1-5, with 9 positions matching TRBD1. The germline CDR1 and CDR2 sequences are MNHNS and SASEGT. V shed 2 bases and J 3 bases; nucleotides not matched to a gene: 5. The CDR3 totals 16 residues.

In DNA, the CDR3 is TGTGCCAGCTCACCCCTAATAGGGGCGAGCGGGAGTCCCTACGAGCAGTACTTC. Translating it yields CASSPLIGASGSPYEQYF. The chain links TRBV18 to TRBJ2-7; 8 bases align to TRBD2. The CDR3 contains 18 residues. The germline V gene has CDR1 KGHSH and CDR2 LQKENI. V trimming: 3 bases; J trimming: 2 bases; junction bases outside the gene matches: 15.